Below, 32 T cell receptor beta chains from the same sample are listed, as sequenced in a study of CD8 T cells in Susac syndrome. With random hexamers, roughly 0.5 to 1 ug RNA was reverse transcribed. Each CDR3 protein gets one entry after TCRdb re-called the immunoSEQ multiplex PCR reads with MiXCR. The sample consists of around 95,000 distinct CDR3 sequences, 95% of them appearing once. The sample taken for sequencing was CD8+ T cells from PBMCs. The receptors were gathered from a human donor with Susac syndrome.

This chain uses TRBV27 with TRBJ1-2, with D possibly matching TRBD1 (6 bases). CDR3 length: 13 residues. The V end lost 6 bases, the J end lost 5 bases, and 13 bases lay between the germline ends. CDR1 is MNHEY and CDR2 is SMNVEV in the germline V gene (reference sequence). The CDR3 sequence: CASSSSRGYGYTF. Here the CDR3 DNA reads TGTGCCAGCAGCTCGAGCAGGGGATATGGCTACACCTTC.

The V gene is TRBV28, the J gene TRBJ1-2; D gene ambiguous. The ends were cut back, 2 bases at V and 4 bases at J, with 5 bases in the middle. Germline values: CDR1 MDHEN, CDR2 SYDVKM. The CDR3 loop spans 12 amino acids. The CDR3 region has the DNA TGTGCCAGCAGTTTAGAGGCCTATGGCTACACCTTC. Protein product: CASSLEAYGYTF.

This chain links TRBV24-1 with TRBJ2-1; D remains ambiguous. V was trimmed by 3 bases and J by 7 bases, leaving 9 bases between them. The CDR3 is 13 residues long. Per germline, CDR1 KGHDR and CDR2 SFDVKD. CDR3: CATSDLHENEQFF. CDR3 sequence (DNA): TGTGCCACCAGTGATCTCCACGAGAATGAGCAGTTCTTC.

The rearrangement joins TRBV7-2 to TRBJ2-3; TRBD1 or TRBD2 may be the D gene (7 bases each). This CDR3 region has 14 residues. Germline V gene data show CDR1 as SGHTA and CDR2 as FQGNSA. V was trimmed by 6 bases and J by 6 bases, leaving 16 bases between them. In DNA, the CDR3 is TGTGCCAGCAGTACCTGGGAGGGGGCGGATACGCAGTATTTT. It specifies CASSTWEGADTQYF.

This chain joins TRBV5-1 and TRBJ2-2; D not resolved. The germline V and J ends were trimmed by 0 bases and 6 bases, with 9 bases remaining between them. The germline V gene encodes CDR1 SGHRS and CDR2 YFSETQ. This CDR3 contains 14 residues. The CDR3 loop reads CASSLDNKAGELFF. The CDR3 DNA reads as TGCGCCAGCAGCTTGGACAACAAGGCCGGGGAGCTGTTTTTT.

The CDR3 bases are TGTGCCAGCAGCCAAAGCCCCACCCCGCCAGATACGCAGTATTTT. It encodes CASSQSPTPPDTQYF. The chain has TRBV3-1 and TRBJ2-3; D gene ambiguous. The CDR3 runs to 15 residues. Looked up from germline, CDR1 is LGHDT and CDR2 is YNNKEL (reference sequence). Between the trimmed V and J ends, which lost 2 bases and 4 bases, there was a span of 13 bases.

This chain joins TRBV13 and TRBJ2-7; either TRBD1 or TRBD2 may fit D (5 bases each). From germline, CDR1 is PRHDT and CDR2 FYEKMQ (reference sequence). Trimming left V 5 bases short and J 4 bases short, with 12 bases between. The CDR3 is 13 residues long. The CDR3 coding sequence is TGTGCCAGCAGCGAGGGACGGAGATACGAGCAGTACTTC. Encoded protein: CASSEGRRYEQYF.

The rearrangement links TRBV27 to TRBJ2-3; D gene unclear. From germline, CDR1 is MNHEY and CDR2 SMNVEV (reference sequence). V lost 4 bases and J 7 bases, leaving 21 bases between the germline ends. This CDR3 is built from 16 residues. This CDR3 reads CASSSTSEPGPYTQYF. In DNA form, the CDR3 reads TGTGCCAGCAGTTCCACCTCTGAGCCGGGCCCTTATACGCAGTATTTT.

The CDR3 DNA reads TGCAGTGCCCCCGCCTACAGGGTTGGGGCCAACGTCCTGACTTTC. Amino acid sequence: CSAPAYRVGANVLTF. This chain joins TRBV20-1 and TRBJ2-6, with a weak D call TRBD1 (6 bases). The CDR3 runs 15 residues. From germline, CDR1 is DFQATT and CDR2 SNEGSKA (reference sequence). Trimming took off 6 bases at V and 3 bases at J, with 15 bases between the two ends.

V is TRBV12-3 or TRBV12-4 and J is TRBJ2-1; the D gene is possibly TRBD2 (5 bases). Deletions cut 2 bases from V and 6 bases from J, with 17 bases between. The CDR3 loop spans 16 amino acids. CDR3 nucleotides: TGTGCCAGCAGTTTAAGGGCCCTCCGACGGGGCAATGAGCAGTTCTTC. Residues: CASSLRALRRGNEQFF.

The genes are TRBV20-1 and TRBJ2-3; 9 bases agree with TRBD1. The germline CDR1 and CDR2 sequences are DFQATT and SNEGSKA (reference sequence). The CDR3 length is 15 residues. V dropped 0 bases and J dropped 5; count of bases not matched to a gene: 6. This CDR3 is CSARDPQGAGDTQYF. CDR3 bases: TGCAGTGCTAGAGACCCACAGGGGGCAGGAGATACGCAGTATTTT.

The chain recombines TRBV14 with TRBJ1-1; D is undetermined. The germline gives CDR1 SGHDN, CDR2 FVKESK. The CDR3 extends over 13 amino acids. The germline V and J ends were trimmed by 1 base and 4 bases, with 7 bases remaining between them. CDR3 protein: CASSQVIGTEAFF. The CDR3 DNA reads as TGTGCCAGCAGCCAAGTCATCGGCACTGAAGCTTTCTTT.

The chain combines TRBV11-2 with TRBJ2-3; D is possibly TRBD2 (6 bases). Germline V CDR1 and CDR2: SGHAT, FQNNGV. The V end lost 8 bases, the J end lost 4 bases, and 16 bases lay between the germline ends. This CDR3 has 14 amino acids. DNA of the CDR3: TGTGCCAGCCGGGGGATGGGCGACCCAGATACGCAGTATTTT. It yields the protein CASRGMGDPDTQYF.

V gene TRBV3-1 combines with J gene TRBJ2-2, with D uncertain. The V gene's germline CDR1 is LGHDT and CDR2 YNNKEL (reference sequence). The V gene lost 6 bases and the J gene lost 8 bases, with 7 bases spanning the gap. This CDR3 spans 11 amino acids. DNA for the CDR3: TGTGCCAGCAGTCGAGCGGGGGAGCTGTTTTTT. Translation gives CASSRAGELFF.

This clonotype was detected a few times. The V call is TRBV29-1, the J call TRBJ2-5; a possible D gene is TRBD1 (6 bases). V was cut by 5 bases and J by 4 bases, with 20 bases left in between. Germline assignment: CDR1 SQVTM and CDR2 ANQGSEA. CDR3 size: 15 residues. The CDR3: CSVTGTLRTPETQYF. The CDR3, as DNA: TGCAGCGTTACCGGGACACTTCGCACCCCAGAGACCCAGTACTTC.

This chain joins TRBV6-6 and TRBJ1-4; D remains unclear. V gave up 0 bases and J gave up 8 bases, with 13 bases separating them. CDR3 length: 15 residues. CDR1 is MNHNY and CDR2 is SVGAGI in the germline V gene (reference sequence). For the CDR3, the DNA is TGTGCCAGCAGTTACTCGATTGAACTGGGGGAAAAACTGTTTTTT. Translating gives CASSYSIELGEKLFF.

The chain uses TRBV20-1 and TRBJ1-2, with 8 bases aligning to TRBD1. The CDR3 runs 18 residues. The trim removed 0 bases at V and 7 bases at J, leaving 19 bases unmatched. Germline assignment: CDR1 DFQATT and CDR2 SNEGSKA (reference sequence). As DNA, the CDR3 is TGCAGTGCTAGAGAATTACTCAGAGACAGGGGATTACTCGGTGGCTACACCTTC. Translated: CSARELLRDRGLLGGYTF.

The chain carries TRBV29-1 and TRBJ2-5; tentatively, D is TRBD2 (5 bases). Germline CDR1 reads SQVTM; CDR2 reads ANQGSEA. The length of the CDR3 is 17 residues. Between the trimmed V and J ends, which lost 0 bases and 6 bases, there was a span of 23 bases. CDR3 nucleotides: TGCAGCGTTGAAGATCCGGCCGCCTGGGAGCAGATCAAGACCCAGTACTTC. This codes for CSVEDPAAWEQIKTQYF. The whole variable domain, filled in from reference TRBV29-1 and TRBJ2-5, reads SAVISQKPSRDICQRGTSLTIQCQVDSQVTMMFWYRQQPGQSLTLIATANQGSEATYESGFVIDKFPISRPNLTFSTLTVSNMSPEDSSIYLCSVEDPAAWEQIKTQYFGPGTRLLVL.

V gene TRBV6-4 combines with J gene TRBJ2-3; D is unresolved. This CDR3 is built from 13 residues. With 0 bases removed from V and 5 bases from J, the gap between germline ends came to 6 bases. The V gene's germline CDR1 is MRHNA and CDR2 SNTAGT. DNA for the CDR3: TGTGCCAGCAGTGACTCGGCGGTAGATACGCAGTATTTT. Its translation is CASSDSAVDTQYF.

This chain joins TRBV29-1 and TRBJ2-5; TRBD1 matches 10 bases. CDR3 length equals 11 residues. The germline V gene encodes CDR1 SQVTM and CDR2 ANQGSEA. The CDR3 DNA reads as TGCGGGACAGGGGCCCAAGAGACCCAGTACTTC. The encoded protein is CGTGAQETQYF. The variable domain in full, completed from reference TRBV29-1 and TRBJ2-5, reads SAVISQKPSRDICQRGTSLTIQCQVDSQVTMMFWYRQQPGQSLTLIATANQGSEATYESGFVIDKFPISRPNLTFSTLTVSNMSPEDSSIYLCGTGAQETQYFGPGTRLLVL.

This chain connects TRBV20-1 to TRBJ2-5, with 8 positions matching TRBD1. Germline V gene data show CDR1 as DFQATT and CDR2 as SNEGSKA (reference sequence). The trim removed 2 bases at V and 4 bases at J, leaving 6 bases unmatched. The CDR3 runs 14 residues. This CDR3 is CSARISGGAETQYF. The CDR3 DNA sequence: TGCAGTGCTAGAATATCAGGGGGCGCAGAGACCCAGTACTTC.

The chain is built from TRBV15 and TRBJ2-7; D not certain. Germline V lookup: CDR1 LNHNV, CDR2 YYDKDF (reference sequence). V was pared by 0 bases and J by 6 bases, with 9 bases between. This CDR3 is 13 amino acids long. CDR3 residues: CATSREVEAEQYF. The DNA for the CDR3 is TGTGCCACCAGCAGAGAAGTTGAAGCCGAGCAGTACTTC.

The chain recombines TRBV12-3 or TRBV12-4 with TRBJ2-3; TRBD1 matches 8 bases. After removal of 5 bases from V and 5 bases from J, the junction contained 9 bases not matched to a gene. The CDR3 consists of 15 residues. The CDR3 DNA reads TGTGCCAGCAGTCGTCGGACAGGGAAGCAAGATACGCAGTATTTT. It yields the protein CASSRRTGKQDTQYF.

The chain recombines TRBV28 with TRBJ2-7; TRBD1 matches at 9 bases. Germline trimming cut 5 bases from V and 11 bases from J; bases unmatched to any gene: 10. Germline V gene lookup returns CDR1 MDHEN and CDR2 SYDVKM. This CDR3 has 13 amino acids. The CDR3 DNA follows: TGTGCCAGCAGTACTCCCGGGACAGGGCTGGAGTACTTC. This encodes CASSTPGTGLEYF. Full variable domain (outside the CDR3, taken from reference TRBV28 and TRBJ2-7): DVKVTQSSRYLVKRTGEKVFLECVQDMDHENMFWYRQDPGLGLRLIYFSYDVKMKEKGDIPEGYSVSREKKERFSLILESASTNQTSMYLCASSTPGTGLEYFGPGTRLTVT.

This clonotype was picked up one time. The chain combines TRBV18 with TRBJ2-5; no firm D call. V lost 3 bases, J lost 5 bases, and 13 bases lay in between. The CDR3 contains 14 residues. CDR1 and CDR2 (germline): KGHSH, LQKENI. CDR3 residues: CASSPGLNDETQYF. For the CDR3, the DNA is TGTGCCAGCTCACCTGGCCTAAATGACGAGACCCAGTACTTC.

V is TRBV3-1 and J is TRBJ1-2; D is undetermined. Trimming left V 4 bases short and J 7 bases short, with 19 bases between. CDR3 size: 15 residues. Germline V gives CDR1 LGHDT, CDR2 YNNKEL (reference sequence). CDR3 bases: TGTGCCAGCAGCCCCGTCGAGGGAGGTAGTCTTGGCTACACCTTC. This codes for CASSPVEGGSLGYTF.

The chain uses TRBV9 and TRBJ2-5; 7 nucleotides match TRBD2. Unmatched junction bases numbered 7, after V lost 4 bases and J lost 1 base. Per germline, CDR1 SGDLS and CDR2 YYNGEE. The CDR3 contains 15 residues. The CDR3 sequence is CASSWTGGPQETQYF. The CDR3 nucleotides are TGTGCCAGCAGCTGGACGGGGGGACCCCAAGAGACCCAGTACTTC.

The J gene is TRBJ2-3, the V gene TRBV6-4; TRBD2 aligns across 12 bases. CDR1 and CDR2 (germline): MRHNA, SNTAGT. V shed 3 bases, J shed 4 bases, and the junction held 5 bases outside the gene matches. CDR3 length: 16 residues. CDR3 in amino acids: CASSESPSGGADTQYF. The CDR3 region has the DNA TGTGCCAGCAGTGAGTCCCCTAGCGGGGGGGCAGATACGCAGTATTTT.

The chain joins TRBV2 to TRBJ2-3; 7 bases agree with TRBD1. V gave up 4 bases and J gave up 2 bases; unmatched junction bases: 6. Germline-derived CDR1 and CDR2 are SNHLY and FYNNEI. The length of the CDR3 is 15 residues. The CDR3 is CASSVNGQATDTQYF. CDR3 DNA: TGTGCCAGCAGTGTTAATGGACAGGCCACAGATACGCAGTATTTT. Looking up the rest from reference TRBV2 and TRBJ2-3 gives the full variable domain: EPEVTQTPSHQVTQMGQEVILRCVPISNHLYFYWYRQILGQKVEFLVSFYNNEISEKSEIFDDQFSVERPDGSNFTLKIRSTKLEDSAMYFCASSVNGQATDTQYFGPGTRLTVL.

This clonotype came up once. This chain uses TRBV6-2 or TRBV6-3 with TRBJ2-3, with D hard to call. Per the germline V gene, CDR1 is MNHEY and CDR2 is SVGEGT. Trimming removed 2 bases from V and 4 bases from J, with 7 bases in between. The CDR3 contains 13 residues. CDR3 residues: CASSYGAPDTQYF. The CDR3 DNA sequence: TGTGCCAGCAGTTACGGAGCGCCAGATACGCAGTATTTT.

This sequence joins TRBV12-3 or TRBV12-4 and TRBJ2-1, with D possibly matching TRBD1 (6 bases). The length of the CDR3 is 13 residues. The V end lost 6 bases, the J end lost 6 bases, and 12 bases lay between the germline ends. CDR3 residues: CASSSNRANEQFF. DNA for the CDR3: TGTGCCAGCAGCTCGAACAGGGCCAATGAGCAGTTCTTC.

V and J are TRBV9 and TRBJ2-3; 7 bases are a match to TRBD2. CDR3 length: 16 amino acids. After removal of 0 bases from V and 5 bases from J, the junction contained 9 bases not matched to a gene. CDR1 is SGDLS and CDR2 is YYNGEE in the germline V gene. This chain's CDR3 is CASSVDQAGAGDTQYF. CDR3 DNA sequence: TGTGCCAGCAGCGTAGATCAGGCGGGAGCCGGAGATACGCAGTATTTT.